One sample yielded the 29 T cell receptor beta chains listed below, sequenced in a study of cytomegalovirus exposure and HLA in healthy donors (dated by TCRdb to 2017 to 2019). Preparation of the library involved the immunoSEQ multiplex PCR assay. For the multiplex PCR, a mixture combining 60 forward primers for TCR Vbeta segments and 13 reverse primers for TCR Jbeta segments was used. TCRdb holds this immuneACCESS table with in-frame rearrangements only. Some clones are missing; in checked studies, unresolved V genes explain under half, and the rest has no known cause. The sample's clone listing holds some 160,000 clones. About 2% of the sample belongs to the ten largest clones. Sample: PBMCs. The receptors derive from a man younger than 45 in good health and CMV-seronegative.

The V gene is TRBV9, the J gene TRBJ2-2; TRBD2 aligns across 9 bases. The CDR3 is 15 amino acids. V was pared by 1 base and J by 5 bases, with 3 bases of the junction left unmatched. Germline V gives CDR1 SGDLS, CDR2 YYNGEE. CDR3 region: CASSVRLAGTGELFF. The CDR3 nucleotides are TGTGCCAGCAGCGTAAGGCTAGCGGGAACCGGGGAGCTGTTTTTT.

The chain joins TRBV7-6 to TRBJ2-3; D is possibly TRBD1 (5 bases). The CDR3 runs 15 residues. The germline V and J ends were trimmed by 2 bases and 1 base, with 10 bases remaining between them. Germline V lookup: CDR1 SGHVS, CDR2 FNYEAQ. The CDR3 DNA is TGTGCCAGCAGCTTATCGGTCAGGGGCACAGATACGCAGTATTTT. Amino acid sequence: CASSLSVRGTDTQYF. Variable domain in full (rest from reference TRBV7-6 and TRBJ2-3): GAGVSQSPRYKVTKRGQDVALRCDPISGHVSLYWYRQALGQGPEFLTYFNYEAQQDKSGLPNDRFSAERPEGSISTLTIQRTEQRDSAMYRCASSLSVRGTDTQYFGPGTRLTVL.

This sequence joins TRBV11-3 and TRBJ2-7; TRBD1 agrees at 9 bases. Germline values: CDR1 SGHNT, CDR2 YENEEA. The CDR3 is 12 amino acids. The V gene end was trimmed by 5 bases and the J gene end by 6 bases; junction bases not matched to a gene: 2. CDR3 amino acids: CASSPDRGEQYF. As DNA, the CDR3 is TGTGCCAGCAGCCCGGACAGGGGCGAGCAGTACTTC.

This sequence joins TRBV6-1 and TRBJ2-1, with TRBD1 identical over 10 bases. Germline assignment: CDR1 MNHNS and CDR2 SASEGT. V shed 6 bases and J 4 bases; nucleotides not matched to a gene: 3. The CDR3 totals 14 residues. For the CDR3, the DNA is TGTGCCAGCAGGACAGGGGGCAAGTACAATGAGCAGTTCTTC. Protein: CASRTGGKYNEQFF.

This rearrangement joins TRBV6-4 to TRBJ1-5; D not certain. V lost 3 bases and J 4 bases, leaving 10 bases between the germline ends. This CDR3 has 14 amino acids. CDR1 and CDR2 from the germline V gene are MRHNA and SNTAGT. CDR3: CASSEGEGNQPQHF. The CDR3 DNA is TGTGCCAGCAGTGAGGGTGAGGGTAATCAGCCCCAGCATTTT.

V usage is TRBV5-1 and J usage is TRBJ2-7; D remains unclear. V was pared by 0 bases and J by 0 bases, with 10 bases between. CDR3 length equals 15 residues. CDR1 SGHRS and CDR2 YFSETQ come from the germline V gene. The CDR3 protein is CASSLAVRGSYEQYF. Here the CDR3 DNA reads TGCGCCAGCAGCTTGGCCGTCAGAGGCTCCTACGAGCAGTACTTC. Drawing the rest from reference TRBV5-1 and TRBJ2-7, the complete variable domain is KAGVTQTPRYLIKTRGQQVTLSCSPISGHRSVSWYQQTPGQGLQFLFEYFSETQRNKGNFPGRFSGRQFSNSRSEMNVSTLELGDSALYLCASSLAVRGSYEQYFGPGTRLTVT.

The chain is built from TRBV7-9 and TRBJ2-1, with 7 bases identical to TRBD2. V lost 2 bases to trimming and J lost 7 bases; unmatched junction nucleotides: 14. From germline, CDR1 is SEHNR and CDR2 FQNEAQ (reference sequence). The CDR3 has 17 residues. CDR3 in amino acids: CASSLRASGGSSNEQFF. The CDR3 coding sequence is TGTGCCAGCAGCTTAAGAGCCAGTGGCGGGAGCTCGAATGAGCAGTTCTTC.

V is TRBV19 and J is TRBJ1-5; D ambiguous. CDR1 is LNHDA, CDR2 SQIVND, per germline (reference sequence). The CDR3 runs to 13 residues. Trimming pared 9 bases from V and 7 bases from J, leaving 16 bases between. The DNA for the CDR3 is TGTGCCAGCCGCCTGGATTGGAGGCAGCCCCAGCATTTT. It translates to CASRLDWRQPQHF. Filled out from reference TRBV19 and TRBJ1-5, the complete variable domain reads DGGITQSPKYLFRKEGQNVTLSCEQNLNHDAMYWYRQDPGQGLRLIYYSQIVNDFQKGDIAEGYSVSREKKESFPLTVTSAQKNPTAFYLCASRLDWRQPQHFGDGTRLSIL.

The chain couples TRBV2 to TRBJ2-7; 12 nucleotides align to TRBD2. Germline V gives CDR1 SNHLY, CDR2 FYNNEI. The V and J ends lost 9 bases and 3 bases, in that order; junction bases with no gene match: 18. The CDR3 is 18 amino acids. The CDR3 nucleotides read TGTGCCAGTAAAATTGTGGGGCTAGCGGGAGGGCCGGGCTACGAGCAGTACTTC. It is translated as CASKIVGLAGGPGYEQYF.

This chain connects TRBV25-1 to TRBJ2-3, with D possibly being TRBD1 (5 bases). V gave up 3 bases and J gave up 2 bases, with 12 bases separating them. The CDR3 is 15 residues long. CDR1 MGHDK and CDR2 SYGVNS come from the germline V gene. The chain's CDR3 is CASSDARASTDTQYF. The DNA for the CDR3 is TGTGCCAGCAGTGACGCCAGGGCGTCCACAGATACGCAGTATTTT. The full variable domain, with the rest looked up from reference TRBV25-1 and TRBJ2-3, is EADIYQTPRYLVIGTGKKITLECSQTMGHDKMYWYQQDPGMELHLIHYSYGVNSTEKGDLSSESTVSRIRTEHFPLTLESARPSHTSQYLCASSDARASTDTQYFGPGTRLTVL.

The gene calls are TRBV30 and TRBJ1-1; no definite D call. Per germline, CDR1 GTSNPN and CDR2 SVGIG (reference sequence). Trimming took off 2 bases at V and 7 bases at J, with 14 bases between the two ends. CDR3 length: 13 residues. Written as DNA, the CDR3 is TGTGCCTGGAGTCCTAATCGGGAGGGTGAAGCTTTCTTT. It is translated as CAWSPNREGEAFF.

The J gene is TRBJ2-1, the V gene TRBV7-9; the D gene is possibly TRBD2 (5 bases). Trimming pared 5 bases from V and 5 bases from J, leaving 22 bases between. CDR3 length: 17 amino acids. Germline CDR1 SEHNR, CDR2 FQNEAQ (reference sequence). CDR3: CASSIPTGKVRNNEQFF. In nucleotides, the CDR3 is TGTGCCAGCAGCATCCCCACGGGAAAAGTTAGGAACAATGAGCAGTTCTTC.

This chain joins TRBV7-9 and TRBJ2-5; 9 bases line up with TRBD2. CDR3 size: 15 residues. Germline assignment: CDR1 SEHNR and CDR2 FQNEAQ (reference sequence). Trimming took 3 bases from V and 2 from J; bases not matched to a gene: 4. This CDR3 is CASSFSGRKQETQYF. CDR3 sequence (DNA): TGTGCCAGCAGCTTTAGCGGGAGAAAGCAAGAGACCCAGTACTTC.

The chain uses TRBV6-6 and TRBJ1-3; D is unclear. Trimming stripped 8 bases from V and 0 bases from J, with 8 bases between. This CDR3 has 13 residues. Germline CDR1 is MNHNY and CDR2 is SVGAGI (reference sequence). The CDR3 DNA follows: TGTGCCAGCGGATCGGGCTCTGGAAACACCATATATTTT. Its translation: CASGSGSGNTIYF.

J is TRBJ2-1 and V is TRBV5-1, with D tentatively TRBD2 (6 bases). CDR3 length: 15 residues. Germline CDR1 is SGHRS and CDR2 is YFSETQ. Between the trimmed V and J ends, which lost 3 bases and 0 bases, there was a span of 10 bases. CDR3 in DNA: TGCGCCAGCAGCTCGGACGGGGGCTCCTACAATGAGCAGTTCTTC. This sequence encodes CASSSDGGSYNEQFF.

The chain carries TRBV9 and TRBJ1-1; TRBD1 matches 10 bases. The CDR3 runs 15 residues. Germline V gene lookup returns CDR1 SGDLS and CDR2 YYNGEE. The ends lost 5 bases at V and 11 bases at J; junction bases unmatched: 15. CDR3 nucleotides: TGTGCCAGCAGTCGCACATGGACAGGGGGGACGATTGCTTTCTTT. It is translated as CASSRTWTGGTIAFF.

V usage is TRBV27 and J usage is TRBJ1-1; D is ambiguous. Trimming removed 5 bases at V and 4 bases at J, with 8 bases between. This CDR3 contains 12 residues. Germline CDR1 is MNHEY and CDR2 is SMNVEV (reference sequence). The chain's CDR3 is CASSPPGTEAFF. The CDR3, as DNA: TGTGCCAGCAGTCCCCCCGGCACTGAAGCTTTCTTT.

The gene calls are TRBV5-1 and TRBJ2-1, with no clear D. Germline values: CDR1 SGHRS, CDR2 YFSETQ. Trimming removed 1 base from V and 5 bases from J, with 7 bases in between. The CDR3 is 13 amino acids. CDR3 in DNA: TGCGCCAGCAGCTTGCTCGAGGACAATGAGCAGTTCTTC. Its protein is CASSLLEDNEQFF.

The J gene is TRBJ2-3, the V gene TRBV19, with D perhaps matching TRBD2 (5 bases). With 9 bases removed from V and 2 bases from J, the gap between germline ends came to 15 bases. The V gene's germline CDR1 is LNHDA and CDR2 SQIVND (reference sequence). The CDR3 extends over 14 amino acids. CDR3 loop: CASSQRSFTDTQYF. In DNA form, the CDR3 reads TGTGCCAGCTCCCAGCGGAGTTTCACAGATACGCAGTATTTT.

The genes are TRBV18 and TRBJ2-5, with D possibly matching TRBD2 (6 bases). This CDR3 comprises 17 residues. CDR1 is KGHSH, CDR2 LQKENI, per germline. Trimming removed 2 bases from V and 3 bases from J, with 19 bases in between. The chain's CDR3 is CASSPSSSRLGEETQYF. CDR3 DNA: TGTGCCAGCTCACCATCCTCCTCGCGACTAGGTGAAGAGACCCAGTACTTC.

V is TRBV2 and J is TRBJ2-7; the D is unclear. V gave up 8 bases and J gave up 1 base, with 9 bases separating them. This CDR3 comprises 12 residues. In germline, CDR1 is SNHLY, CDR2 FYNNEI. CDR3 bases: TGTGCCAGCGAGTTGGTTTCCTACGAGCAGTACTTC. Protein sequence: CASELVSYEQYF.

The chain links TRBV2 to TRBJ2-3, with D possibly being TRBD1 (5 bases). V lost 3 bases and J lost 7, with 8 bases in between. Per germline, CDR1 SNHLY and CDR2 FYNNEI. The CDR3 covers 12 residues. CDR3 sequence reads: CASSDRGNTQYF. For the CDR3, the DNA is TGTGCCAGCAGTGATAGGGGAAATACGCAGTATTTT.

The CDR3 DNA reads TGCGCCAGCAGCTCCGGTCCCACCGGGGAGCTGTTTTTT. It encodes CASSSGPTGELFF. The rearrangement joins TRBV5-1 to TRBJ2-2; D remains unclear. V lost 3 bases and J lost 4, with 7 bases in between. The length of the CDR3 is 13 residues. Germline assignment: CDR1 SGHRS and CDR2 YFSETQ.

The V call is TRBV29-1, the J call TRBJ2-1; 14 nucleotides match TRBD2. The CDR3 totals 18 residues. Per germline, CDR1 SQVTM and CDR2 ANQGSEA. V lost 8 bases and J lost 5; bases outside the gene matches: 17. The CDR3 loop reads CSFNPGLAGGPGNNEQFF. The CDR3 DNA sequence: TGCAGCTTCAACCCCGGACTAGCGGGAGGCCCCGGGAACAATGAGCAGTTCTTC.

The chain links TRBV28 to TRBJ1-1, with D tentatively TRBD1 (6 bases). Germline CDR1 reads MDHEN; CDR2 reads SYDVKM. V was pared by 4 bases and J by 4 bases, with 13 bases between. CDR3 length equals 14 residues. DNA of the CDR3: TGTGCCAGCAGTTCTGGGGGCGTCCGCACTGAAGCTTTCTTT. It encodes CASSSGGVRTEAFF.

The V gene is TRBV6-1, the J gene TRBJ1-5; 10 positions agree with TRBD1. CDR3 size: 16 residues. V lost 2 bases and J lost 7; bases outside the gene matches: 8. Germline CDR1 is MNHNS and CDR2 is SASEGT. CDR3 coding DNA: TGTGCCAGCAGTGAAAAGACAGGGGGCGCGAGACAGCCCCAGCATTTT. Residues: CASSEKTGGARQPQHF.

This chain uses TRBV28 with TRBJ1-1, with D tentatively TRBD1 (5 bases). Between the trimmed V and J ends, which lost 1 base and 5 bases, there was a span of 14 bases. Germline values: CDR1 MDHEN, CDR2 SYDVKM. There are 15 residues in the CDR3. The CDR3 is CASSLSFRGGTEAFF. CDR3 coding DNA: TGTGCCAGCAGTTTATCGTTCCGGGGGGGTACTGAAGCTTTCTTT.

The V gene is TRBV5-1, the J gene TRBJ2-5; 11 positions agree with TRBD2. V trimming: 4 bases; J trimming: 2 bases; junction bases outside the gene matches: 7. Germline V gene sequence: CDR1 SGHRS, CDR2 YFSETQ. This CDR3 comprises 16 residues. CDR3 residues: CASSPGTSGVQETQYF. The CDR3 coding sequence is TGCGCCAGCAGCCCCGGGACTAGCGGAGTACAAGAGACCCAGTACTTC. The variable domain in full, completed from reference TRBV5-1 and TRBJ2-5, reads KAGVTQTPRYLIKTRGQQVTLSCSPISGHRSVSWYQQTPGQGLQFLFEYFSETQRNKGNFPGRFSGRQFSNSRSEMNVSTLELGDSALYLCASSPGTSGVQETQYFGPGTRLLVL.

The V and J genes are TRBV11-2 and TRBJ1-3, with D perhaps matching TRBD1 (6 bases). Germline CDR1 is SGHAT and CDR2 is FQNNGV. Trimming pared 3 bases from V and 4 bases from J, leaving 10 bases between. This CDR3 is 14 amino acids long. The CDR3 here is CASSFGGAGNTIYF. The CDR3 coding sequence is TGTGCCAGCAGCTTCGGGGGGGCAGGAAACACCATATATTTT.